Shown below are 17 T cell receptor beta chains from a single sample sequenced in a study of OX40 agonist ivuxolimab in advanced cancers. Clones were sequenced by immunoSEQ multiplex PCR, and TCRdb holds only the in-frame ones, with some missing. The table lists 55,000 to 80,000 clones, over 75% of them singletons. The source was CD4+ or CD8+ T cells sorted from blood, collected in a trial of the OX40 agonist ivuxolimab. The receptors were sampled from an adult with an advanced solid tumor such as melanoma, head and neck, liver or kidney cancer.

The chain is built from TRBV30 and TRBJ2-5; D gene ambiguous. CDR3 length: 16 residues. CDR1 is GTSNPN, CDR2 SVGIG, per germline (reference sequence). Trimming removed 2 bases at V and 9 bases at J, with 25 bases between. CDR3 coding DNA: TGTGCCTGGAGTCCCCTTCGGGCGGCCTTAGGTGGGGCCCAGTACTTC. Translation: CAWSPLRAALGGAQYF.

The chain has TRBV7-3 and TRBJ1-2; unclear D gene. Trimming left V 4 bases short and J 0 bases short, with 6 bases between. The germline V gene has CDR1 SGHTA and CDR2 FQGTGA. This CDR3 comprises 13 residues. CDR3 in amino acids: CASSSAANYGYTF. DNA of the CDR3: TGTGCCAGCAGCTCAGCCGCTAACTATGGCTACACCTTC.

V gene TRBV5-8 combines with J gene TRBJ2-1; 8 bases fit TRBD1. Germline-derived CDR1 and CDR2 are SGHTS and YDEGEE. The junction had 7 bases not matched to a gene; V was cut back by 4 bases and J by 4 bases. This CDR3 is 15 amino acids long. Here the CDR3 DNA reads TGTGCCAGCAGCCCCACAGGGGGTGGATACAATGAGCAGTTCTTC. Its translation: CASSPTGGGYNEQFF.

This clone was seen just once. V gene TRBV6-1 combines with J gene TRBJ2-3, with a tentative D call TRBD2 (6 bases). The CDR3 totals 15 residues. Trimming cost V 6 bases and J 8 bases, with 21 bases left between them. Looked up from germline, CDR1 is MNHNS and CDR2 is SASEGT. CDR3 residues: CASRVRGPSSGTQYF. CDR3 nucleotide sequence: TGTGCCAGCAGGGTGCGGGGACCTTCTTCAGGTACGCAGTATTTT.

The chain uses TRBV9 and TRBJ2-1; weak D call: TRBD2 (6 bases). Trimming pared 2 bases from V and 5 bases from J, leaving 23 bases between. The CDR3 is 18 residues long. Per germline, CDR1 SGDLS and CDR2 YYNGEE. Here the CDR3 reads CASSVPEGGSTNHNEQFF. CDR3 bases: TGTGCCAGCAGCGTGCCGGAGGGCGGGTCCACGAACCACAATGAGCAGTTCTTC.

Written as DNA, the CDR3 is TGTGCCAGTAGTACGTTGGACAGGCCCCACGAGCAGTACTTC. Protein product: CASSTLDRPHEQYF. This sequence joins TRBV19 and TRBJ2-7, with 7 bases fitting TRBD1. V lost 4 bases and J lost 5; bases outside the gene matches: 8. The CDR3 runs to 14 residues. The germline V gene has CDR1 LNHDA and CDR2 SQIVND (reference sequence).

This chain links TRBV13 with TRBJ2-6; D is ambiguous. This CDR3 is built from 15 residues. The germline V and J ends were trimmed by 2 bases and 2 bases, with 7 bases remaining between them. Germline V CDR1 and CDR2: PRHDT, FYEKMQ (reference sequence). The CDR3 region is CASSLPSTGANVLTF. The CDR3 DNA follows: TGTGCCAGCAGCTTACCCTCTACTGGGGCCAACGTCCTGACTTTC.

V usage is TRBV5-6 and J usage is TRBJ1-5; D is unresolved. The V gene lost 4 bases and the J gene lost 2 bases, with 7 bases spanning the gap. CDR1 and CDR2 (germline): SGHDT, YYEEEE. CDR3 size: 13 residues. The CDR3 DNA sequence: TGTGCCAGCAGCCCATATGGCAATCAGCCCCAGCATTTT. Translation gives CASSPYGNQPQHF.

This clone appeared once. The chain has TRBV4-1 and TRBJ2-1; TRBD2 aligns across 7 bases. Per germline, CDR1 MGHRA and CDR2 YSYEKL. V lost 5 bases, J lost 7 bases, and 5 bases stayed unmatched. The CDR3 is made up of 13 amino acids. The chain's CDR3 is CASSYGLGNEQFF. The CDR3 DNA follows: TGCGCCAGCAGCTACGGACTAGGGAATGAGCAGTTCTTC.

The CDR3 loop is CASLDRARNPMNTEAFF. DNA for the CDR3: TGTGCCAGCCTCGACAGGGCGCGAAACCCTATGAACACTGAAGCTTTCTTT. This sequence joins TRBV2 and TRBJ1-1, with 7 bases that match TRBD1. The CDR3 length is 17 residues. The junction had 15 bases not matched to a gene; V was cut back by 8 bases and J by 0 bases. Germline V gene sequence: CDR1 SNHLY, CDR2 FYNNEI.

V gene TRBV29-1 combines with J gene TRBJ1-2; possible D gene TRBD1, 6 bases. The V end was cut by 4 bases, the J end by 5 bases, with 14 bases between. The CDR3 runs 13 residues. Germline CDR1 reads SQVTM; CDR2 reads ANQGSEA. Written as DNA, the CDR3 is TGCAGCGTTGGAGGGGGGTCGGGGTATGGCTACACCTTC. Translating it yields CSVGGGSGYGYTF.

This clone came up once. The rearrangement joins TRBV7-9 to TRBJ1-1, with a possible D match to TRBD1 (5 bases). This CDR3 has 16 residues. Germline values: CDR1 SEHNR, CDR2 FQNEAQ (reference sequence). With 1 base removed from V and 11 bases from J, the gap between germline ends came to 23 bases. In DNA form, the CDR3 reads TGTGCCAGCAGCTTAGTTTTCAGCAACCAAAGGGAGGGGGCTTTCTTT. Protein: CASSLVFSNQREGAFF.

Comments on this clone: Other DNA sequences in this specimen translate into the identical CDR3. This chain connects TRBV7-3 to TRBJ1-1; D not resolved. Germline values: CDR1 SGHTA, CDR2 FQGTGA. The CDR3 is 13 residues long. With 5 bases removed from V and 2 bases from J, the gap between germline ends came to 9 bases. The CDR3 sequence: CASSPGGNTEAFF. The CDR3 DNA is TGTGCCAGCAGCCCAGGAGGTAACACTGAAGCTTTCTTT.

This clone was seen more than once but under ten times. This chain uses TRBV27 with TRBJ1-4; 8 positions agree with TRBD1. Germline values: CDR1 MNHEY, CDR2 SMNVEV (reference sequence). Trimming at V came to 5 bases and at J to 7 bases, leaving 6 bases not matched to a gene. The CDR3 has 14 residues. The CDR3 sequence: CASSASTGGEKLFF. CDR3 bases: TGTGCCAGCAGTGCCTCTACAGGGGGTGAAAAACTGTTTTTT.

This rearrangement joins TRBV19 to TRBJ2-1, with 11 nucleotides matching TRBD2. V trimming: 6 bases; J trimming: 5 bases; junction bases outside the gene matches: 12. Germline CDR1 LNHDA, CDR2 SQIVND (reference sequence). This CDR3 is 17 amino acids long. This CDR3 is CASSSPGLAEGNNEQFF. The CDR3 DNA is TGTGCCAGTAGCTCCCCGGGACTAGCGGAGGGGAACAATGAGCAGTTCTTC.

This rearrangement joins TRBV28 to TRBJ1-1; 10 bases align to TRBD1. CDR3 length: 15 amino acids. The V and J ends lost 5 bases and 6 bases, in that order; junction bases with no gene match: 9. Germline lookup yields CDR1 MDHEN and CDR2 SYDVKM. CDR3 sequence reads: CASSPDRGRYAEAFF. As DNA, the CDR3 is TGTGCCAGCAGTCCCGACAGGGGGCGGTACGCTGAAGCTTTCTTT.

This clone appeared a few times. The rearrangement uses TRBV11-2 and TRBJ1-1; D unresolved. The germline gives CDR1 SGHAT, CDR2 FQNNGV. Between the trimmed V and J ends, which lost 0 bases and 0 bases, there was a span of 8 bases. The CDR3 totals 15 residues. The CDR3 loop is CASSLDRVMNTEAFF. The CDR3 nucleotides are TGTGCCAGCAGCTTAGATAGGGTGATGAACACTGAAGCTTTCTTT.